The present entry profiles one TCR beta chain with its context. In the source study's methods: Reference gene primer amplification gave estimated nucleated cell counts. Libraries were prepared by immunoSEQ multiplex PCR; TCRdb keeps only in-frame clonotypes and omits some of them. The V and J calls and the clone size are those of that table, but D and trimming were determined from the DNA. The sample carries 30,000 to 45,000 clones, over 75% recorded once. This sample stems from a study of blood T cell repertoires in COVID-19. Study background: From the United States, Italy and Spain came samples of acute and convalescent COVID-19. Nucleic acid was either cDNA or gDNA, and it came from T cells, B-cell-depleted T cells, or PBMCs.

V was shortened by 9 bases and J by 1 base, with 12 bases between the two germline ends. This CDR3 contains 13 residues. Germline lookup yields CDR1 SNHLY and CDR2 FYNNEI. Specimen: peripheral blood. The receptor's source is a man aged 60 to 69 with active COVID-19. The rearrangement joins TRBV2 to TRBJ1-1; D remains ambiguous. As DNA, the CDR3 is TGTGCCAGGGAGGCGGATCGGAACACTGAAGCTTTCTTT. The encoded protein is CAREADRNTEAFF.